The T cell receptor beta chain described here comes from a study of identical twins. A few counts support this clonotype. Antigen unknown. This CDR3 has 16 residues. The ends were cut back, 0 bases at V and 2 bases at J, with 14 bases in the middle. Germline values: CDR1 SGHDN, CDR2 FVKESK. A universal primer site was added by template switching, and unique molecular identifiers were carried by the cDNA. Each CDR3 protein is one row after TCRdb ran MiXCR on the 5' RACE reads. The sample lists some 660,000 distinct CDR3 sequences, 8.6% occurring once. Study-wide points: It was out-of-frame TCR alpha sharing in monozygotic twins that models underestimated. Analyses of zero insertions could be partly confounded by invariant MAIT and iNKT cells.

These data are also associated with another study on yellow fever vaccine responses in identical twins.

The rearrangement joins TRBV14 to TRBJ2-7; TRBD1 is a possible D gene (5 bases). The sequencing input was PBMCs. This clonotype was obtained from a woman aged 18 to 35 in good health. CDR3 residues: CASSQDTTVRAYEQYF. CDR3 coding DNA: TGTGCCAGCAGCCAAGATACGACAGTGCGAGCCTACGAGCAGTACTTC.